Listed below are T cell receptor beta chains from one sample, sequenced in a study of T cells in Graves' hyperthyroidism and ophthalmopathy. A single record per CDR3 protein comes from TCRdb applying MiXCR to the multiplex PCR reads. The data show 600,000 to 800,000 distinct CDR3 sequences, roughly a third seen once. Sequencing was performed on blood. These receptors were obtained from a woman aged 40 to 50 with Graves' hyperthyroidism. The CDR3 runs from the conserved cysteine through the conserved F or W. D genes are given only for firm matches. Clone size is given for some rows only: seen once, a few or many times, or a class if the clone is expanded.

j_call clone_size v_call d_call cdr3_nt cdr3_aa
TRBJ2-7 . TRBV9 . TGTGCCAGCAGTCCCACAGTGTACCCCTACGAGCAGTACTTC CASSPTVYPYEQYF
TRBJ2-7 once TRBV29-1 TRBD1 TGCAGCGTGGGACAGGGGGAGCAGTACTTC CSVGQGEQYF
TRBJ2-5 . TRBV5-1 TRBD2 TGCGCCAGCAGCTCTCTTGCGGGAGGGTACCAAGCGACCCAGTACTTC CASSSLAGGYQATQYF
TRBJ1-2 . TRBV12-3/TRBV12-4 . TGTGCCAGCAGTAGCTTCGGCGGGGATGGCTACACCTTC CASSSFGGDGYTF
TRBJ1-4 many TRBV12-3/TRBV12-4 . TGTGCCAGCAATAGAGGCAGGGAAAAACTGTTTTTT CASNRGREKLFF
TRBJ2-2 . TRBV5-4 TRBD2 TGCGCCAGCAGCCAAGAGTGGGCGGGAGTTTTGGGGGAGCTGTTTTTT CASSQEWAGVLGELFF
TRBJ2-5 many TRBV15 . TGTGCCACCAGCAGAGGATGGGGGAGGGAGACCCAGTACTTC CATSRGWGRETQYF
TRBJ2-7 many TRBV7-3 TRBD2 TGTGCCAGCAGCCTCACTAGCGGGACCTACGAGCAGTACTTC CASSLTSGTYEQYF
TRBJ2-7 . TRBV4-3 TRBD1 TGCGCCAGCAGCCCCTTCCCCGGGACAGGTGATTACGAGCAGTACTTC CASSPFPGTGDYEQYF
TRBJ1-3 many TRBV19 TRBD1 TGTGCCAGTAGTGCCGCCGGGACAGGGCATGGAAACACCATATATTTT CASSAAGTGHGNTIYF
TRBJ1-6 . TRBV9 . TGTGCCAGCTCAGTACCGGAGAGCTCCTATAATTCACCCCTCCACTTT CASSVPESSYNSPLHF
TRBJ2-5 few TRBV9 TRBD2 TGTGCCAGCAGCGTCTCTAGCGGGGAACAAGAGACCCAGTACTTC CASSVSSGEQETQYF
TRBJ1-5 . TRBV9 TRBD1 TGTGCCAGCGGCGTCGGGGACAGTGATAATCAGCCCCAGCATTTT CASGVGDSDNQPQHF
TRBJ2-3 . TRBV29-1 . TGCAGCGTTGATGGCGGAGGAATCACAGATACGCAGTATTTT CSVDGGGITDTQYF
TRBJ2-7 . TRBV7-2 . TGTGCCAGCAGCCAGCACCCAGGCTCAGGGATCCTCTCCTACGAGCAGTACTTC CASSQHPGSGILSYEQYF
TRBJ2-5 many TRBV7-7 TRBD2 TGTGCTAGCAGTCGCGAACTAGCGGGAGAGACCCAGTACTTC CASSRELAGETQYF
TRBJ1-1 few TRBV7-8 . TGTGCCAGCAGCGGGCGGCTGAACACTGAAGCTTTCTTT CASSGRLNTEAFF
TRBJ1-2 few TRBV20-1 TRBD1 TGCAGTGCTAGCGACGCCGGGACAGGTACAAGCGTCGCCGCTGGCTACACCTTC CSASDAGTGTSVAAGYTF
TRBJ1-6 . TRBV15 . TGTGCCACAGGGACCTATAATTCACCCCTCCACTTT CATGTYNSPLHF
TRBJ1-3 . TRBV24-1 TRBD1 TGTGCCACCAGTGAGACAGGGGCGGGTTGCACCATATATTTT CATSETGAGCTIYF
TRBJ2-5 . TRBV19 TRBD2 TGTGCCAGTAGGCCTAATAGCGGGATTCGAGAGACCCAGTACTTC CASRPNSGIRETQYF
TRBJ1-4 few TRBV4-2 . TGTGCCAGCAGCCAAGCGTGGGGTACAACTAATGAAAAACTGTTTTTT CASSQAWGTTNEKLFF
TRBJ1-1 few TRBV4-3 . TGCGCCAGCAGCCAAGGATGGGGGCTAGAAGCTTTCTTT CASSQGWGLEAFF
TRBJ1-3 many TRBV7-2 . TGTGCCAGCAGCCCGGGAGGAAACACCATATATTTT CASSPGGNTIYF
TRBJ1-5 many TRBV2 TRBD1 TGTGCCAGCAGTGTATCCGGGACAGGAAATAGCAATCAGCCCCAGCATTTT CASSVSGTGNSNQPQHF
TRBJ2-3 . TRBV7-8 . TGTGCCAGCGAGCGAAAGGGAGTCTCCACAGATACGCAGTATTTT CASERKGVSTDTQYF
TRBJ2-3 many TRBV7-9 . TGTGCCAGCAGCTTCTCGGGACAAACCGCAGATACGCAGTATTTT CASSFSGQTADTQYF
TRBJ1-2 . TRBV12-3/TRBV12-4 . TGTGCCAGCAGTTTCTCCTGGGGCTATGGCTACACCTTC CASSFSWGYGYTF
TRBJ2-7 many TRBV20-1 . TGCAGTGCTACTAGCCTTAACGACGAGCAGTACTTC CSATSLNDEQYF
TRBJ1-2 . TRBV7-6 . TGTGCCAGCAGCTGGTTACAGGGTGGCTATGGCTACACCTTC CASSWLQGGYGYTF
TRBJ1-1 . TRBV10-2 . TGCGCCAGCAGGGGAGGGGATGAAGCTTTCTTT CASRGGDEAFF
TRBJ1-2 few TRBV30 . TGTGCCTGGACTCTGGAGAATGGCTACACCTTC CAWTLENGYTF
TRBJ2-5 . TRBV6-1 . TGTGCCAGCAGCGCATCCGGGACGGCCCGGGAGACCCAGTACTTC CASSASGTARETQYF
TRBJ1-5 few TRBV28 . TGTGCCAGCACCTATCTGGTCCAGGGAGCTCAGCCCCAGCATTTT CASTYLVQGAQPQHF
TRBJ1-1 few TRBV3-1 . TGTGCCAGCAGCCAAGAGATCCATCAGGCGGAGTTGTTCTTT CASSQEIHQAELFF
TRBJ1-2 . TRBV9 . TGTGCCAGCAGCGTATCCCCTGGCATGGGGTATGGCTACACCTTC CASSVSPGMGYGYTF